A single sample gave rise to the 22 T cell receptor beta chains below, sequenced in a study of shared clonotypes between healthy human individuals. Assay: immunoSEQ multiplex PCR; the TCRdb copy retains only in-frame clones and omits some. The table shows around 1.9 million clones, with just over 90% occurring only once. The naive CD8 subset, CD45RO-negative cells positively selected for CCR7, excluded terminally differentiated effector memory CD45RA+ cells. Sample: naive CD8+ T cells from PBMCs. These receptors all stem from a man younger than 35 in good health. Some clones in this sample may be carry-over from other donors' samples.

The chain couples TRBV7-9 to TRBJ2-3; unclear D gene. V was clipped by 6 bases and J by 7 bases, with 11 bases between them. CDR1 is SEHNR, CDR2 FQNEAQ, per germline (reference sequence). The CDR3 sequence is 12 residues long. CDR3 bases: TGTGCCAGCAGTCCGACGAAAAATACGCAGTATTTT. It yields the protein CASSPTKNTQYF.

This clone was seen a handful of times. The rearrangement uses TRBV25-1 and TRBJ1-3; D is ambiguous. The germline CDR1 and CDR2 sequences are MGHDK and SYGVNS. The CDR3 runs 15 residues. Trimming cost V 1 base and J 4 bases, with 11 bases left between them. The CDR3 coding sequence is TGTGCCAGCAGTGAATTAGAGGGAGCAGGAAACACCATATATTTT. This translates into CASSELEGAGNTIYF. The full variable domain, its missing parts supplied by reference TRBV25-1 and TRBJ1-3, is EADIYQTPRYLVIGTGKKITLECSQTMGHDKMYWYQQDPGMELHLIHYSYGVNSTEKGDLSSESTVSRIRTEHFPLTLESARPSHTSQYLCASSELEGAGNTIYFGEGSWLTVV.

This chain joins TRBV5-6 and TRBJ1-5; unclear D gene. The CDR3 totals 13 residues. Trimming removed 2 bases from V and 3 bases from J, with 6 bases in between. Germline V gene lookup returns CDR1 SGHDT and CDR2 YYEEEE. This CDR3 is CASSFGINQPQHF. The CDR3 nucleotides read TGTGCCAGCAGCTTCGGTATCAATCAGCCCCAGCATTTT.

This chain connects TRBV27 to TRBJ2-7, with D possibly matching TRBD1 (6 bases). V lost 6 bases, J lost 0 bases, and 15 bases lay in between. The CDR3 totals 15 residues. Germline CDR1 MNHEY, CDR2 SMNVEV (reference sequence). This chain's CDR3 is CASSLRDKSSYEQYF. CDR3 bases: TGTGCCAGCAGCCTCCGGGACAAAAGCTCCTACGAGCAGTACTTC.

This clone was seen once. This chain connects TRBV7-2 to TRBJ1-2; D gene unclear. There are 14 residues in the CDR3. Germline loops: CDR1 SGHTA, CDR2 FQGNSA. Trimming cost V 5 bases and J 2 bases, with 12 bases left between them. The CDR3 nucleotides are TGTGCCAGCAGCCCCATTAGGGAAAACTATGGCTACACCTTC. This codes for CASSPIRENYGYTF. The whole variable domain, remainder taken from reference TRBV7-2 and TRBJ1-2, is GAGVSQSPSNKVTEKGKDVELRCDPISGHTALYWYRQSLGQGLEFLIYFQGNSAPDKSGLPSDRFSAERTGGSVSTLTIQRTQQEDSAVYLCASSPIRENYGYTFGSGTRLTVV.

This chain links TRBV5-1 with TRBJ2-7, with D tentatively TRBD1 (6 bases). CDR1 is SGHRS and CDR2 is YFSETQ in the germline V gene. The CDR3 has 15 residues. The CDR3 DNA reads TGCGCTTATCTAAAGAATCAGGGGATTGTACACGAGCAGTACTTC. Protein: CAYLKNQGIVHEQYF.

The CDR3 is CASSVVGTSGVYEQYF. The CDR3 coding sequence is TGTGCCAGCAGCGTAGTCGGGACTAGCGGGGTTTACGAGCAGTACTTC. The rearrangement joins TRBV9 to TRBJ2-7; TRBD2 agrees at 13 bases. The trim removed 0 bases at V and 4 bases at J, leaving 4 bases unmatched. Germline V lookup: CDR1 SGDLS, CDR2 YYNGEE. The CDR3 is made up of 16 amino acids.

This clone has only a few counts. The V gene is TRBV29-1, the J gene TRBJ1-2; 7 bases fit TRBD1. The length of the CDR3 is 13 residues. V gave up 6 bases and J gave up 5 bases; unmatched junction bases: 9. Germline CDR1 SQVTM, CDR2 ANQGSEA. The CDR3 DNA follows: TGCAGCGTGCGAGGGGGCTTCGAATATGGCTACACCTTC. Translation: CSVRGGFEYGYTF. Based on the CDR3 plus reference TRBV29-1 and TRBJ1-2, the full variable domain is SAVISQKPSRDICQRGTSLTIQCQVDSQVTMMFWYRQQPGQSLTLIATANQGSEATYESGFVIDKFPISRPNLTFSTLTVSNMSPEDSSIYLCSVRGGFEYGYTFGSGTRLTVV.

This clone is a singleton in its sample. V and J are TRBV28 and TRBJ2-7, with D perhaps TRBD1 (5 bases). Germline V gene data show CDR1 as MDHEN and CDR2 as SYDVKM. Trimming left V 3 bases short and J 3 bases short, with 12 bases between. The CDR3 is 14 amino acids. The CDR3 bases are TGTGCCAGCAGTTTTTTTCAGGGTGTCTACGAGCAGTACTTC. Amino acids: CASSFFQGVYEQYF.

CDR3 protein: CASSLTGGFYNEQFF. The CDR3 bases are TGTGCCAGCAGTTTGACAGGGGGATTCTACAATGAGCAGTTCTTC. The V call is TRBV27, the J call TRBJ2-1, with 9 bases fitting TRBD1. Germline CDR1 MNHEY, CDR2 SMNVEV (reference sequence). This CDR3 spans 15 amino acids. V lost 3 bases to trimming and J lost 3 bases; unmatched junction nucleotides: 3.

Notes on this clone: The same CDR3 can be traced to other DNA sequences in this sample. The chain recombines TRBV7-9 with TRBJ2-7; D not certain. The germline V gene encodes CDR1 SEHNR and CDR2 FQNEAQ (reference sequence). V was cut by 0 bases and J by 7 bases, with 7 bases left in between. The CDR3 covers 12 residues. The CDR3: CASSLASPEQYF. CDR3 DNA: TGTGCCAGCAGCTTAGCGAGTCCGGAGCAGTACTTC.

The chain links TRBV11-2 to TRBJ2-2; tentatively, D is TRBD2 (6 bases). Trimming cost V 8 bases and J 2 bases, with 15 bases left between them. CDR1 and CDR2 (germline): SGHAT, FQNNGV. The CDR3 runs 15 residues. CDR3 in amino acids: CASQRRRGNTGELFF. For the CDR3, the DNA is TGTGCCAGCCAGCGGAGGAGGGGAAACACCGGGGAGCTGTTTTTT.

This chain joins TRBV2 and TRBJ2-7, with a possible D match to TRBD2 (5 bases). V lost 3 bases, J lost 1 base, and 16 bases lay in between. This CDR3 comprises 16 residues. The germline CDR1 and CDR2 sequences are SNHLY and FYNNEI. CDR3 nucleotides: TGTGCCAGCAGTGACATCTTAGCGCGAAGTTCCTACGAGCAGTACTTC. Its translation is CASSDILARSSYEQYF.

The chain combines TRBV27 with TRBJ1-5; 7 bases agree with TRBD1. The trim removed 6 bases at V and 4 bases at J, leaving 3 bases unmatched. Germline-derived CDR1 and CDR2 are MNHEY and SMNVEV (reference sequence). The CDR3 is made up of 13 amino acids. The CDR3 sequence: CASSRGVNQPQHF. The CDR3 DNA reads TGTGCCAGCAGCAGGGGGGTTAATCAGCCCCAGCATTTT.

The chain couples TRBV14 to TRBJ2-7; 9 positions match TRBD2. J lost 4 bases, V lost 4 bases, and 11 bases had no gene match. Germline-derived CDR1 and CDR2 are SGHDN and FVKESK. CDR3 length: 16 residues. For the CDR3, the DNA is TGTGCCAGCAGCCCCTTTCGCGGGGGGGCGCCGTACGAGCAGTACTTC. It yields the protein CASSPFRGGAPYEQYF. Full variable domain (remainder filled in from reference TRBV14 and TRBJ2-7): EAGVTQFPSHSVIEKGQTVTLRCDPISGHDNLYWYRRVMGKEIKFLLHFVKESKQDESGMPNNRFLAERTGGTYSTLKVQPAELEDSGVYFCASSPFRGGAPYEQYFGPGTRLTVT.

The J gene is TRBJ2-7, the V gene TRBV7-9; 7 positions agree with TRBD2. Trimming at V came to 6 bases and at J to 2 bases, leaving 19 bases not matched to a gene. The CDR3 runs to 18 residues. The germline V gene encodes CDR1 SEHNR and CDR2 FQNEAQ (reference sequence). This chain's CDR3 is CASRDWASGPEPTYEQYF. The DNA for the CDR3 is TGTGCCAGCAGGGATTGGGCTAGCGGTCCTGAACCCACCTACGAGCAGTACTTC.

This chain connects TRBV27 to TRBJ1-1; D gene unclear. The CDR3 has 16 residues. The germline V gene has CDR1 MNHEY and CDR2 SMNVEV (reference sequence). The V and J ends lost 0 bases and 3 bases respectively, with 14 bases between them. The CDR3 loop reads CASSLSGPGVDTEAFF. CDR3 DNA sequence: TGTGCCAGCAGTTTATCAGGCCCTGGGGTCGACACTGAAGCTTTCTTT.

The chain couples TRBV29-1 to TRBJ1-2, with D unresolved. CDR1 is SQVTM and CDR2 is ANQGSEA in the germline V gene. V was cut by 6 bases and J by 3 bases, with 11 bases left in between. This CDR3 region has 12 residues. CDR3 bases: TGCAGCGTCGAGGGCAGCTACTATGGCTACACCTTC. Its translation is CSVEGSYYGYTF.

J is TRBJ2-7 and V is TRBV7-2, with D hard to call. Germline V lookup: CDR1 SGHTA, CDR2 FQGNSA. V lost 1 base to trimming and J lost 0 bases, with 10 bases between them. The CDR3 length is 15 residues. The CDR3 here is CASSLDDKGSYEQYF. Written as DNA, the CDR3 is TGTGCCAGCAGCTTAGATGACAAGGGCTCCTACGAGCAGTACTTC.

Regarding this clone: This sample also contains other DNA sequences that code for the same CDR3. The chain uses TRBV9 and TRBJ2-2, with no clear D. Trimming stripped 1 base from V and 5 bases from J, with 3 bases between. The V gene's germline CDR1 is SGDLS and CDR2 YYNGEE. The CDR3 spans 12 residues. The DNA for the CDR3 is TGTGCCAGCAGCGTACGTACCGGGGAGCTGTTTTTT. It yields the protein CASSVRTGELFF.

The rearrangement links TRBV27 to TRBJ2-5; D unresolved. This CDR3 is 15 amino acids long. Germline V gene lookup returns CDR1 MNHEY and CDR2 SMNVEV (reference sequence). Trimming stripped 6 bases from V and 0 bases from J, with 14 bases between. CDR3 sequence (DNA): TGTGCCAGCAGGTTGAGGCTGGGTTACCAAGAGACCCAGTACTTC. Protein product: CASRLRLGYQETQYF.

The chain couples TRBV7-2 to TRBJ2-7, with 10 bases lining up with TRBD1. V gave up 5 bases and J gave up 2 bases; unmatched junction bases: 6. The CDR3 is made up of 15 amino acids. Germline loops: CDR1 SGHTA, CDR2 FQGNSA. The CDR3 region has the DNA TGTGCCAGCAGCACCCGGGACAGGGGAACCTACGAGCAGTACTTC. As protein: CASSTRDRGTYEQYF.